The 12 T cell receptor beta chains below come from one sample, sequenced in a study of cytomegalovirus exposure and HLA in healthy donors (dated by TCRdb to 2015 to 2018). Libraries were prepared through the immunoSEQ multiplex PCR assay. A mixture of 60 forward primers for TCR Vbeta segments and 13 reverse primers for TCR Jbeta segments was used in the multiplex PCR. Imported from immuneACCESS, the table was reduced by TCRdb to in-frame sequences with V and J called. These copies leave out some clones; in studies compared against another copy, an unresolved V gene accounts for under half, and the cause of the remainder is not known. Present in this sample are approximately 220,000 clones, around four fifths of which were seen just once. Over 0.65% of the sample is taken by the ten largest. Sequencing input: PBMCs. The receptors derive from a boy younger than 10 in good health and CMV-seronegative.

Regarding this clone: Other nucleotide sequences from this sample produce the same CDR3. The chain employs TRBV9 and TRBJ2-7, with 7 bases lining up with TRBD2. The CDR3 has 12 amino acids. Germline assignment: CDR1 SGDLS and CDR2 YYNGEE. The V and J ends lost 4 bases and 5 bases, in that order; junction bases with no gene match: 3. CDR3 protein: CASSPGGDEQYF. In nucleotides, the CDR3 is TGTGCCAGCAGCCCTGGGGGGGACGAGCAGTACTTC.

The chain joins TRBV9 to TRBJ2-3; TRBD2 matches 8 bases. Trimming took 4 bases from V and 4 from J; bases not matched to a gene: 11. The CDR3 extends over 16 amino acids. Germline V lookup: CDR1 SGDLS, CDR2 YYNGEE. The DNA of the CDR3 is TGTGCCAGCAGCCCCGCGGCCTTAGCGGGGCCAGATACGCAGTATTTT. Its protein product is CASSPAALAGPDTQYF.

This chain uses TRBV4-1 with TRBJ2-1; 9 bases fit TRBD2. Trimming took 3 bases from V and 7 from J; bases not matched to a gene: 10. The CDR3 spans 16 residues. Germline CDR1 MGHRA, CDR2 YSYEKL. The CDR3 nucleotides are TGCGCCAGCAGCCAGGACGGCGCGGGAGGGCTGAATGAGCAGTTCTTC. Translating it yields CASSQDGAGGLNEQFF.

The chain combines TRBV30 with TRBJ2-3, with D perhaps TRBD2 (5 bases). This CDR3 region has 16 residues. Trimming cost V 2 bases and J 5 bases, with 20 bases left between them. Germline assignment: CDR1 GTSNPN and CDR2 SVGIG (reference sequence). CDR3 coding DNA: TGTGCCTGGAGTTTCGACGGGCCCCTCGGAGGAGATACGCAGTATTTT. It codes for CAWSFDGPLGGDTQYF. Looking up the rest from reference TRBV30 and TRBJ2-3 gives the full variable domain: SQTIHQWPATLVQPVGSPLSLECTVEGTSNPNLYWYRQAAGRGLQLLFYSVGIGQISSEVPQNLSASRPQDRQFILSSKKLLLSDSGFYLCAWSFDGPLGGDTQYFGPGTRLTVL.

This rearrangement joins TRBV27 to TRBJ2-7, with 13 bases that match TRBD2. Germline lookup yields CDR1 MNHEY and CDR2 SMNVEV (reference sequence). The CDR3 totals 16 residues. V lost 6 bases to trimming and J lost 3 bases; unmatched junction nucleotides: 8. The CDR3 region has the DNA TGTGCCAGCAGAAGATCGGGACTAGCGGGAATCTACGAGCAGTACTTC. It yields the protein CASRRSGLAGIYEQYF.

The chain joins TRBV30 to TRBJ2-1, with 9 bases aligning to TRBD1. The germline gives CDR1 GTSNPN, CDR2 SVGIG (reference sequence). The CDR3 is 13 amino acids. V dropped 1 base and J dropped 7; count of bases not matched to a gene: 2. The CDR3 region has the DNA TGTGCCTGGAGTGGACAGGGGGTTAATGAGCAGTTCTTC. Amino acid sequence: CAWSGQGVNEQFF.

Concerning this clone itself: A read error may account for a junction end that differs from germline. The V and J genes are TRBV7-9 and TRBJ1-4, with D perhaps TRBD1 (6 bases). The CDR3 is made up of 16 amino acids. Germline V gene data show CDR1 as SEHNR and CDR2 as FQNEAQ (reference sequence). The chain's CDR3 is CSSSDGTRGNNEKLFF. The DNA for the CDR3 is TGTTCCAGCAGCGACGGGACAAGGGGGAATAATGAAAAACTGTTTTTT.

This chain connects TRBV19 to TRBJ1-1; 7 bases line up with TRBD1. There are 17 residues in the CDR3. V lost 4 bases and J lost 0; bases outside the gene matches: 11. The germline V gene has CDR1 LNHDA and CDR2 SQIVND (reference sequence). CDR3 bases: TGTGCCAGTAGTAGACACAGACAGGGAAATATGAACACTGAAGCTTTCTTT. It codes for CASSRHRQGNMNTEAFF.

A few counts support this clone. The chain carries TRBV10-3 and TRBJ1-2, with D hard to call. V lost 3 bases and J lost 13, with 15 bases in between. The CDR3 totals 12 residues. CDR1 is ENHRY, CDR2 SYGVKD, per germline. The CDR3 protein is CAISDDNRKSTF. In nucleotides, the CDR3 is TGTGCCATCAGTGACGACAACAGAAAGAGCACCTTC.

This chain joins TRBV14 and TRBJ2-1; 15 nucleotides match TRBD2. CDR3 length equals 16 residues. The V gene's germline CDR1 is SGHDN and CDR2 FVKESK. The J segment lost 4 bases and the V segment lost 4 bases, leaving 2 bases of the junction unmatched. The CDR3 is CASSRTSGGEYNEQFF. The DNA for the CDR3 is TGTGCCAGCAGCCGGACTAGCGGGGGGGAGTACAATGAGCAGTTCTTC. Based on the CDR3 plus reference TRBV14 and TRBJ2-1, the full variable domain is EAGVTQFPSHSVIEKGQTVTLRCDPISGHDNLYWYRRVMGKEIKFLLHFVKESKQDESGMPNNRFLAERTGGTYSTLKVQPAELEDSGVYFCASSRTSGGEYNEQFFGPGTRLTVL.

The rearrangement uses TRBV2 and TRBJ1-1; D uncertain. Trimming stripped 8 bases from V and 0 bases from J, with 10 bases between. The CDR3 covers 13 residues. Looked up from germline, CDR1 is SNHLY and CDR2 is FYNNEI. CDR3 bases: TGTGCCAGCCATCGAGAATTGAACACTGAAGCTTTCTTT. This sequence encodes CASHRELNTEAFF.

This clone appeared a few times. The rearrangement links TRBV19 to TRBJ1-3, with D perhaps matching TRBD1 (6 bases). CDR1 and CDR2 from the germline V gene are LNHDA and SQIVND (reference sequence). The V gene lost 5 bases and the J gene lost 2 bases, with 10 bases spanning the gap. The CDR3 covers 14 residues. CDR3 in DNA: TGTGCCAGTAGTCCACAGGGCGCTGGAAACACCATATATTTT. Encoded protein: CASSPQGAGNTIYF.